Listed below are T cell receptor beta chains from one sample, sequenced in a study of blood T cell repertoires in COVID-19. Sequencing used immunoSEQ multiplex PCR; TCRdb keeps in-frame clones, though not all of them. The top ten hold 15% to 20% of the sample, which has 84,000 or so clones, more than 80% seen once. Source material: peripheral blood. These receptors came from a woman older than 75 with acute or convalescent COVID-19. Each CDR3 is given with its conserved first and last residue. A D gene is named only where the DNA matches it firmly. A clone size is listed for some rows: how often the clone was seen (once, few, many), or a class if it is expanded.

D gene	V gene	clone size	J gene	CDR3 protein	CDR3 DNA
NA	TRBV6-5	few	TRBJ2-4	CASSSSQGGDIQYF	TGTGCCAGCAGTTCCAGCCAAGGCGGGGACATTCAGTACTTC
NA	TRBV6-5	NA	TRBJ1-1	CASSNGQRLNYDAFF	TGTGCCAGCAGTAACGGACAGCGCCTTAATTATGACGCTTTCTTT
TRBD2	TRBV18	once	TRBJ2-2	CASSPRTSGGDTGELFF	TGTGCCAGCTCACCAAGGACTAGCGGGGGAGACACCGGGGAGCTGTTTTTT
NA	TRBV6-5	once	TRBJ2-5	CASSYSGGRETQYF	TGTGCCAGCAGTTACTCCGGAGGGCGGGAGACCCAGTACTTC
NA	TRBV29-1	NA	TRBJ2-7	CSVSTWSSEQYF	TGCAGCGTTTCAACATGGTCCAGCGAGCAGTACTTC
TRBD2	TRBV19	NA	TRBJ2-1	CASRWSSGPYNEQFF	TGTGCCAGTAGATGGAGTAGCGGGCCCTACAATGAGCAGTTCTTC
NA	TRBV2	NA	TRBJ1-3	CASSNQRASGNTIYF	TGTGCCAGCTCAAACCAGAGGGCCTCTGGAAACACCATATATTTT
TRBD1	TRBV6-5	NA	TRBJ1-5	CASRDRVVGNQPQHF	TGTGCCAGCAGGGACAGGGTAGTTGGCAATCAGCCCCAGCATTTT
TRBD1	TRBV4-1	NA	TRBJ1-4	CASSSRDRDNEKLFF	TGCGCCAGCAGCTCCCGGGACAGGGATAATGAAAAACTGTTTTTT
TRBD1	TRBV9	NA	TRBJ2-7	CASSFRDSNYEQYF	TGTGCCAGCAGCTTCCGGGACAGCAACTACGAGCAGTACTTC
NA	TRBV9	NA	TRBJ1-6	CASSGGQYYSPLHF	TGTGCCAGCAGCGGCGGACAGTACTATTCACCCCTCCACTTT
TRBD1	TRBV6-5	NA	TRBJ2-7	CASSYRDRGPYEQYF	TGTGCCAGCAGTTACCGGGACAGGGGCCCCTACGAGCAGTACTTC
NA	TRBV7-6	NA	TRBJ2-3	CASSLVGPLTDTQYF	TGTGCCAGCAGCTTAGTTGGGCCGCTTACAGATACGCAGTATTTT
TRBD1	TRBV7-9	few	TRBJ2-3	CASSPRQGATDTQYF	TGTGCCAGCAGCCCCCGACAGGGGGCCACAGATACGCAGTATTTT
NA	TRBV6-5	NA	TRBJ1-2	CASSYLGANYGYTF	TGTGCCAGCAGTTACCTAGGCGCTAACTATGGCTACACCTTC
TRBD1	TRBV6-1	once	TRBJ1-2	CASSEAFRQGNYGYTF	TGTGCCAGCAGTGAAGCCTTTAGACAGGGGAACTATGGCTACACCTTC
NA	TRBV2	many	TRBJ1-5	CASSEIGRGANQPQHF	TGTGCCAGCAGTGAAATAGGACGCGGGGCCAATCAGCCCCAGCATTTT
NA	TRBV5-1	NA	TRBJ1-5	CASSLAGNQPQHF	TGCGCCAGCAGCTTGGCCGGCAATCAGCCCCAGCATTTT
NA	TRBV2	NA	TRBJ2-5	CASSVSYQETQYF	TGTGCCAGCAGTGTTTCGTACCAAGAGACCCAGTACTTC
TRBD1	TRBV7-8	NA	TRBJ2-7	CASSYRDSSYEQYF	TGTGCCAGCAGCTACCGGGACAGCTCCTACGAGCAGTACTTC
NA	TRBV5-1	NA	TRBJ1-2	CASSLAVSGVYGYTF	TGCGCCAGCAGCTTGGCCGTGTCGGGGGTATATGGCTACACCTTC
TRBD2	TRBV19	NA	TRBJ2-7	CASSLWTSGRSGEQYF	TGTGCCAGTAGTTTATGGACTAGCGGGCGATCCGGCGAGCAGTACTTC
NA	TRBV9	NA	TRBJ1-6	CASSVQYNSPLHF	TGTGCCAGCAGCGTGCAGTATAATTCACCCCTCCACTTT
TRBD2	TRBV10-3	NA	TRBJ2-7	CAISESGSRKYEQYF	TGTGCCATCAGTGAGAGCGGGAGCCGAAAGTACGAGCAGTACTTC
NA	TRBV19	NA	TRBJ2-2	CASSIQGVRGELFF	TGTGCCAGTAGTATCCAGGGCGTGAGGGGGGAGCTGTTTTTT
TRBD2	TRBV10-3	NA	TRBJ2-3	CAISDPGLAGVDTQYF	TGTGCCATCAGTGACCCGGGACTAGCGGGAGTAGATACGCAGTATTTT
NA	TRBV21-1	once	TRBJ1-1	CASSKVGPPGYTEAFF	TGTGCCAGCAGCAAAGTCGGCCCCCCAGGGTACACTGAAGCTTTCTTT
NA	TRBV2	NA	TRBJ1-1	CASRGRVGGTEAFF	TGTGCCAGCAGGGGGCGGGTCGGGGGCACTGAAGCTTTCTTT
NA	TRBV7-8	NA	TRBJ1-1	CANSRASNTEAFF	TGTGCCAACAGCCGGGCCTCAAACACTGAAGCTTTCTTT